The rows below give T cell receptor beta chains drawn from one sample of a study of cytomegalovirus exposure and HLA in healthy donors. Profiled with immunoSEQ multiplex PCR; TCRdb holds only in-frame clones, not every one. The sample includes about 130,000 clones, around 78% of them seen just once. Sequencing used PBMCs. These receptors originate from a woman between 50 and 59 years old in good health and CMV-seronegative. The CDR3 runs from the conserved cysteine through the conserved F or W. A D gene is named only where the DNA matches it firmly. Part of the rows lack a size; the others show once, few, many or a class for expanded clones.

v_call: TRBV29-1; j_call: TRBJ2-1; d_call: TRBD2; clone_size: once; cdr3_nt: TGCAGCGTTGAAACCTTCTCGGGGGGGCTCCTCTACAATGAGCAGTTCTTC; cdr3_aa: CSVETFSGGLLYNEQFF
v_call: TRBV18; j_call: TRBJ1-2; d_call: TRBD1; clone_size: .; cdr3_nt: TGTGCCAGCTCACCGTATCTGGACAGGACCGCTAACTATGGCTACACCTTC; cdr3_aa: CASSPYLDRTANYGYTF
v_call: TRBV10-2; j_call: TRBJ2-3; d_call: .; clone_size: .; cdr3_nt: TGCGCCAGCTGGGGGAGGACAGATACGCAGTATTTT; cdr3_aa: CASWGRTDTQYF
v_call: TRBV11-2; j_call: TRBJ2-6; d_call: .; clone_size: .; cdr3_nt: TGTGCCAGCACATCTGGGGCCAACGTCCTGACTTTC; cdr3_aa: CASTSGANVLTF
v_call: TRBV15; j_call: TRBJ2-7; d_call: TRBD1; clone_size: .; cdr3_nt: TGTGCCACCAGCAGAGATCGATCTACAGGGGGCACCTACGAGCAGTACTTC; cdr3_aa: CATSRDRSTGGTYEQYF
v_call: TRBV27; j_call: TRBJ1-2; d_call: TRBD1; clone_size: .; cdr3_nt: TGTGCCAGCAGTTTATCCGGGACAGGGTACGGAGGCTACACCTTC; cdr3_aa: CASSLSGTGYGGYTF
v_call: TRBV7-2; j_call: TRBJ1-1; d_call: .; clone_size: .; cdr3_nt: TGTGCCAGCAGCTTAGTCCCCGGGACAAACACTGAAGCTTTCTTT; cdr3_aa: CASSLVPGTNTEAFF
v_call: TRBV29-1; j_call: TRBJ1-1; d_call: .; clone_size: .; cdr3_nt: TGCAGCGTCAACCTACAGGGGAACACTGAAGCTTTCTTT; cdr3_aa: CSVNLQGNTEAFF
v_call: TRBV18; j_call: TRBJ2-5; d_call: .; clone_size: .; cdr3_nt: TGTGCCAGCTCACCAAAGCGAGAGACCCAGTACTTC; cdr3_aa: CASSPKRETQYF
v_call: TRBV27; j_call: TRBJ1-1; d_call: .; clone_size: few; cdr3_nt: TGTGCCAGCAGCCCTCGTGGGAGGGGTCTAGGAGCTTTCTTT; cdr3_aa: CASSPRGRGLGAFF
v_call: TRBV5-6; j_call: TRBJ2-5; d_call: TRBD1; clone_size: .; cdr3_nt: TGTGCCAGCAGCTGGGCCGGGTCGACAGGGGAAGAGACCCAGTACTTC; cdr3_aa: CASSWAGSTGEETQYF
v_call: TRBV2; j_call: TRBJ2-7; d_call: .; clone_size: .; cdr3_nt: TGTGCCACCACAGTAGCGGACTCCTACGAGCAGTACTTC; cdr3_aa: CATTVADSYEQYF
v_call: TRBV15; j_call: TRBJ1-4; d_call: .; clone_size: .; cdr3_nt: TGTGCCACCAGCAGAGATCCTGTCGGAGGGAGGGAACTGTTTTTT; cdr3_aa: CATSRDPVGGRELFF
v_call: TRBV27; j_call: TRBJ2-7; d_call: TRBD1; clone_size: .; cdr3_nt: TGTGCCAGCAGTTTATCAGCGGGACAGGGGTTCGAGCAGTACTTC; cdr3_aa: CASSLSAGQGFEQYF
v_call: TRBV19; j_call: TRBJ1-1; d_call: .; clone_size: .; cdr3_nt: TGTGCCAGTAGTATCCAGGTGAGGGACACTGAAGCTTTCTTT; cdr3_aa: CASSIQVRDTEAFF
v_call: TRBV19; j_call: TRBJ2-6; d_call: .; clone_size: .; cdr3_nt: TGTGCCAGTAAGCGACTGGGTGCCGGCTCTGGGGCCAACGTCCTGACTTTC; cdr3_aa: CASKRLGAGSGANVLTF
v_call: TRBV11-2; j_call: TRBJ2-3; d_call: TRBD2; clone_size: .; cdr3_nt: TGTGCCAGCAGCCCTCGCCCTAGCGGGAGGGTTGGAGATACGCAGTATTTT; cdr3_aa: CASSPRPSGRVGDTQYF
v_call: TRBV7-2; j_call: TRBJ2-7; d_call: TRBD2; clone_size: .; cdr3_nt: TGTGCCAGCAGCCTTAGCGGGGAGCCCCCCGAGCAGTACTTC; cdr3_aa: CASSLSGEPPEQYF
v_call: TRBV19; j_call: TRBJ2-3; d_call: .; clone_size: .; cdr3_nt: TGTGCCAGTAGTATAATAGGGGCCACCACAGATACGCAGTATTTT; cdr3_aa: CASSIIGATTDTQYF
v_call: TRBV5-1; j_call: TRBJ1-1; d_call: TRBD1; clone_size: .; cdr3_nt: TGCGCCAGCAGCCCGGGACAGGGGGTAGGAGGCACTGAAGCTTTCTTT; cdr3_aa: CASSPGQGVGGTEAFF
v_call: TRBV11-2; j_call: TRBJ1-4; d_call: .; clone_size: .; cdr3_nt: TGTGCCAGCAGCCTATCCGGGGGGGTATCAACTAATGAAAAACTGTTTTTT; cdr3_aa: CASSLSGGVSTNEKLFF
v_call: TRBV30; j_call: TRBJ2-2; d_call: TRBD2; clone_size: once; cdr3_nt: TGTGCCTGGAGTGACAGGAGACTAGCTGGCACCGGGGAGCTGTTTTTT; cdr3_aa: CAWSDRRLAGTGELFF
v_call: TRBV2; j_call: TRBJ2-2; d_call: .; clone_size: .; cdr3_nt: TGTGCCAGCAGTCCGCAGGGAACCGGGGAGCTGTTTTTT; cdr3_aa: CASSPQGTGELFF
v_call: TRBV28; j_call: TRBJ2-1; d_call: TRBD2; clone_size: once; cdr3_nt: TGTGCCAGCAGTCCCCGGACTAGCGGGAGCTACAATGAGCAGTTCTTC; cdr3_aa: CASSPRTSGSYNEQFF
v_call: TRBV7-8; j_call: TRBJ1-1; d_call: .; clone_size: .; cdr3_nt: TGTGCCAGCAGCTTAGTCGGACAGTTTGCCACTGAAGCTTTCTTT; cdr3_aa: CASSLVGQFATEAFF
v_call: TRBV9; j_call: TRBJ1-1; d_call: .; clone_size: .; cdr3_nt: TGTGCCAGCAGCGTAGTTACGGGGAACACTGAAGCTTTCTTT; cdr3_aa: CASSVVTGNTEAFF
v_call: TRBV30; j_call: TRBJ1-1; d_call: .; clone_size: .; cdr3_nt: TGTGCCTGGAGTGTAAATTGGCAGGGGATGAACACTGAAGCTTTCTTT; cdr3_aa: CAWSVNWQGMNTEAFF
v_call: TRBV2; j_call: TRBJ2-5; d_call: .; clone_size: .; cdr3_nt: TGTGCCAGCAGTGAAGAAAGCCGGCGGGCCCAGTACTTC; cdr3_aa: CASSEESRRAQYF
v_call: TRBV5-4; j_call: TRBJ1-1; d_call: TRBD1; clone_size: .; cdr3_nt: TGTGCCAGCAGCACCCCAGTGGGGGACAGGTTGGCTTTCTTT; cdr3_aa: CASSTPVGDRLAFF
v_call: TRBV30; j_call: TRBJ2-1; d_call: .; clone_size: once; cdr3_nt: TGTGCCTGGAGGGACCGGGACTGGTACAATGAGCAGTTCTTC; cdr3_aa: CAWRDRDWYNEQFF
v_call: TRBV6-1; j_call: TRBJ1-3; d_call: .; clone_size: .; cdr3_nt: TGTGCCAGCAGTGACAGGGTTTACTCTGGAAACACCATATATTTT; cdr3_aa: CASSDRVYSGNTIYF
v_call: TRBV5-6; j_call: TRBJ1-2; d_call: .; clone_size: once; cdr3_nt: TGTGCCAGCAGCCCCCCGGCAGCTAGGACAGTCTATGGCTACCCCTTC; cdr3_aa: CASSPPAARTVYGYPF
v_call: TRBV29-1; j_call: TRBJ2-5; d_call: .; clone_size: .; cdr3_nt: TGCAGCGTTGTCCTTAACAGCTGGACTGGGGCCCAGTACTTC; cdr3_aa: CSVVLNSWTGAQYF
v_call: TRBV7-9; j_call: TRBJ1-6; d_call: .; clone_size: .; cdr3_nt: TGTGCCAGCACCCCGGGAGGGACGCCGATTCTCCACTTT; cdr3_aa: CASTPGGTPILHF